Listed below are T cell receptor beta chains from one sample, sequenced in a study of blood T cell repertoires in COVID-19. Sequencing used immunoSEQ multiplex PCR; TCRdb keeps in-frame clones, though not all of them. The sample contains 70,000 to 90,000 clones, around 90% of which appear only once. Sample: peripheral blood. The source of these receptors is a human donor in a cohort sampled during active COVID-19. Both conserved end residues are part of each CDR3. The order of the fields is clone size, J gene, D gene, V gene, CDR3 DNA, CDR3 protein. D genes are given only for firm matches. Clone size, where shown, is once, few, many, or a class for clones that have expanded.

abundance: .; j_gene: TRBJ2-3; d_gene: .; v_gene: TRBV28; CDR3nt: TGTGCCAGCAGTCGAGGGGGTTCATTGGATACGCAGTATTTT; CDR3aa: CASSRGGSLDTQYF
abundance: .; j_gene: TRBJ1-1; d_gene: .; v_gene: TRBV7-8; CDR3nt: TGTGCCAGCAGCCTGGGACATATAGACACTGAAGCTTTCTTT; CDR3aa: CASSLGHIDTEAFF
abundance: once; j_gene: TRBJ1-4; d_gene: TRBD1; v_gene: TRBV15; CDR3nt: TGTGCCACCAGCAGAGGTCCGGGACAGGGGGTGCGAAAACTGTTTTTT; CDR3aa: CATSRGPGQGVRKLFF
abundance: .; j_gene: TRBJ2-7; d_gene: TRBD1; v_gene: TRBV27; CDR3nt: TGTGCCAGCAAATCGAGACAGGGGGCTGCGAAGGACTCCTACGAGCAGTACTTC; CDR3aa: CASKSRQGAAKDSYEQYF
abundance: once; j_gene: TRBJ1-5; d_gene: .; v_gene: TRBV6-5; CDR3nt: TGTGCCAGCGCCCGCAGGGTGGGTCAGCCCCAGCATTTT; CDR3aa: CASARRVGQPQHF
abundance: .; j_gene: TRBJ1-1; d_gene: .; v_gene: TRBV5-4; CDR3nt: TGTGCCAGCAGTCATAGGACAGTTCACCGTACTGAAGCTTTCTTT; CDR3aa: CASSHRTVHRTEAFF
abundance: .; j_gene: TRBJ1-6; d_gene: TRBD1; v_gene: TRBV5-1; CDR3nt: TGCGCCAGCAGCTTGGCCGGACAGGGAGAATCACCCCTCCACTTT; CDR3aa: CASSLAGQGESPLHF
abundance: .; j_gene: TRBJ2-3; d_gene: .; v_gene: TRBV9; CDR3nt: TGTGCCAGCGGAGGGACTGGAACGTCAGATACGCAGTATTTT; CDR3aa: CASGGTGTSDTQYF
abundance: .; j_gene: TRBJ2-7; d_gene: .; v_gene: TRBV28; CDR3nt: TGTGCCAGCAGGTCGGGGGGACAAACCTACGAGCAGTACTTC; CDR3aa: CASRSGGQTYEQYF
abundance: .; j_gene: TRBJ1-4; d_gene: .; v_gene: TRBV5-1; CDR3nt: TGCGCCAGCGGTCCTCAGGGGATCGGGGAAAAACTGTTTTTT; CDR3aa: CASGPQGIGEKLFF
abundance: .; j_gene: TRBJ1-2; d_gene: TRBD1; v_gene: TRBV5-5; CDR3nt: TGTGCCAGCAGCTTTGGTCCGGGACAGGGTAGTTATGGCTACACCTTC; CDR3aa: CASSFGPGQGSYGYTF
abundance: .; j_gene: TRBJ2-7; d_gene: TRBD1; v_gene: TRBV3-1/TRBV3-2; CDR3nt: TGTGCCAGCAGCCAAGATCACTCTTCGGGACAGGCGCACTTC; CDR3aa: CASSQDHSSGQAHF
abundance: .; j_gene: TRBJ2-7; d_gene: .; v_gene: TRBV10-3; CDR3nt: TGTGCCATCAGTGGTGCAGGGCCTAATTACGAGCAGTACTTC; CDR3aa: CAISGAGPNYEQYF
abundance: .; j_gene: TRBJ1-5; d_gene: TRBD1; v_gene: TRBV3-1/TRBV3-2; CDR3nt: TGTGCCAGCAGCCAAGCTGGACAGGGACAGCCCCAGCATTTT; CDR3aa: CASSQAGQGQPQHF
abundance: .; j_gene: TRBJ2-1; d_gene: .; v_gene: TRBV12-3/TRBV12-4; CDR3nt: TGTGCCAGCAGACGGGAGAGTAATGAGCAGTTCTTC; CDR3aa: CASRRESNEQFF
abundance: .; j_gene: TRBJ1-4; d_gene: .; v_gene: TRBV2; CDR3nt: TGTGCCAGCAGTGAGGGGGGACTATATAATGAAAAACTGTTTTTT; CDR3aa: CASSEGGLYNEKLFF
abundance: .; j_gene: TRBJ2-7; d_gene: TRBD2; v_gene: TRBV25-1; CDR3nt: TGTGCCAGCAGTGAATTCGGGGGGGAGGACGACGAGCAGTACTTC; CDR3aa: CASSEFGGEDDEQYF
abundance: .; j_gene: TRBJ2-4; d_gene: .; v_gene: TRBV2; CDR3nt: TGTGCCAGCAGTGGGACAGAAAACATTCAGTACTTC; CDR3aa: CASSGTENIQYF
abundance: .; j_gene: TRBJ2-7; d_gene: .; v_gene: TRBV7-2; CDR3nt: TGTGCCAGCAGTTATTACTCCTACGAGCAGTACTTC; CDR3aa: CASSYYSYEQYF
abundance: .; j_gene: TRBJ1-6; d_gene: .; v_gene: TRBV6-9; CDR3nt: TGTGCCAGCAGTTACCCGGTGGATTCACCCCTCCACTTT; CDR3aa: CASSYPVDSPLHF
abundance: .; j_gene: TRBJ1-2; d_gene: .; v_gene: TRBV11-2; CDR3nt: TGTGCCAGCAGCTCGCCTGGGACATCTAAAGGGGGTGGCTACACCTTC; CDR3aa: CASSSPGTSKGGGYTF
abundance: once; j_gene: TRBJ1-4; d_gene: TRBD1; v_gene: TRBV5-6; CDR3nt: TGTGCCAGCAGCAAAGGGACAGACAAACTGTTTTTT; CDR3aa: CASSKGTDKLFF
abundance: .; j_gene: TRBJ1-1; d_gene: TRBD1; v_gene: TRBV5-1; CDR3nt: TGCGCCAGCAGCCTGGATACAAACAGGGGAACTGAAGCTTTCTTT; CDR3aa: CASSLDTNRGTEAFF
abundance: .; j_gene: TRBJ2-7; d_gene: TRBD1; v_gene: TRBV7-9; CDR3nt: TGTGCCAGCAGCATGACAGGGGGCTACGAGCAGTACTTC; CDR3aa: CASSMTGGYEQYF
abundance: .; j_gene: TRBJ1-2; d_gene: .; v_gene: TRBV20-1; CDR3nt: TGCAGTGCTAGTCTACAGGGCAGGGGCTACACCTTC; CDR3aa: CSASLQGRGYTF
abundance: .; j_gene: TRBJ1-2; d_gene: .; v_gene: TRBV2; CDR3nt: TGTGCCAGCAGTGAGTCAAGAGCTAACTATGGCTACACCTTC; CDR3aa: CASSESRANYGYTF
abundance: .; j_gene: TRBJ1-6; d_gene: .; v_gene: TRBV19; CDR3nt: TGTGCCAGTAGCGAACAGGGTTCCTATAATTCACCCCTCCACTTT; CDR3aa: CASSEQGSYNSPLHF
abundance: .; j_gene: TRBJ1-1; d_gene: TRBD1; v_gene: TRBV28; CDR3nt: TGTGCCAGCAGTTCGATAGGGACAGGGGGCAAAACTTTCTTT; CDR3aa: CASSSIGTGGKTFF